This T cell receptor (beta chain) was sequenced for a study of OX40 agonist ivuxolimab in advanced cancers. Assay used: immunoSEQ multiplex PCR; TCRdb lists only in-frame clones, some missing. There are about 100,000 clones in the sample; less than 95% occur only once, and roughly 0.56% lies in the top ten. With regard to this clone: Its target is not known.

Study outcomes and limitations: Relative to CD4+, CD8+ T cells held more expanded clones on average.

This CDR3 region has 14 residues. Trimming took 4 bases from V and 6 from J; bases not matched to a gene: 8. CDR1 is MNHEY and CDR2 is SMNVEV in the germline V gene (reference sequence). This sequence joins TRBV27 and TRBJ2-7; 8 bases align to TRBD1. The sequence came from an adult with an advanced solid tumor such as melanoma, head and neck, liver or kidney cancer. The material sequenced was CD4+ or CD8+ T cells sorted from blood, taken in a trial of the OX40 agonist ivuxolimab. The CDR3 protein is CASSWGTGGAEQYF. CDR3 coding DNA: TGTGCCAGCAGTTGGGGGACAGGAGGGGCCGAGCAGTACTTC.